Included here is one T cell receptor beta chain sequence, with context. Germline values: CDR1 SGHRS, CDR2 YFSETQ. Between the trimmed V and J ends, which lost 3 bases and 4 bases, there was a span of 14 bases. This CDR3 has 14 residues. As originally analysed: Amplification from reference gene primers served as the basis for estimated nucleated cell counts. Produced via immunoSEQ multiplex PCR; TCRdb's table is partial and in-frame only. The DNA was the basis for D and trimming; V, J and clone size are from that table. The table records about 200,000 clones, 80% to 85% of them present only once. The sample originates from a study of blood T cell repertoires in COVID-19. Clinical history as reported by participants underpinned cohort assignment. Recovery among Cohort 3 donors was established by two negative PCRs, clearance, or symptom resolution.

V and J are TRBV5-1 and TRBJ2-7; D is ambiguous. Source material: PBMCs or T cells enriched from blood (not recorded which). The TCR originated in a man aged 40-49 years who had recovered from COVID-19. In nucleotides, the CDR3 is TGCGCCAGCAGCTCGACACCGACCGATTACGAGCAGTACTTC. Its translation is CASSSTPTDYEQYF. Based on the CDR3 plus reference TRBV5-1 and TRBJ2-7, the full variable domain is KAGVTQTPRYLIKTRGQQVTLSCSPISGHRSVSWYQQTPGQGLQFLFEYFSETQRNKGNFPGRFSGRQFSNSRSEMNVSTLELGDSALYLCASSSTPTDYEQYFGPGTRLTVT.